This paragraph reports one T cell receptor (beta chain). The method was immunoSEQ multiplex PCR; TCRdb's version includes in-frame clones alone and lacks a portion of them. The sample lists some 110,000 clones; 65% to 85% were seen once. This study enrolled people aged about 18 to 95 from roughly 22 US geographic areas. Clinical histories supplied by participants themselves formed the basis of cohort assignment. The data belong to a study of blood T cell repertoires in COVID-19. Study as a whole: PBMCs, B-cell-depleted T cells, or T cells were the source of the cDNA or gDNA that made up the material.

CDR1 is MDHEN and CDR2 is SYDVKM in the germline V gene. The CDR3 loop spans 15 amino acids. After removal of 5 bases from V and 3 bases from J, the junction contained 6 bases not matched to a gene. The clonotype comes from a woman in her twenties or thirties who had recovered from COVID-19. This chain uses TRBV28 with TRBJ1-5; 8 bases match TRBD1. The source material was PBMCs or T cells enriched from blood (not recorded which). Written as DNA, the CDR3 is TGTGCCAGCAGTCCCGGACAGGGTTACAATCAGCCCCAGCATTTT. This translates into CASSPGQGYNQPQHF.